These 11 T cell receptor beta chains came from one sample sequenced in a study of shared clonotypes between healthy human individuals. Sequencing was performed with immunoSEQ multiplex PCR; in TCRdb, only in-frame clones are kept and a portion is missing. The sample carries roughly 2,000,000 clones, approximately 92% recorded once. Terminally differentiated effector memory CD45RA+ cells were left out of the naive CD8 fraction, which was CD45RO-negative and positively selected for CCR7. Sequencing input: naive CD8+ T cells from PBMCs. These TCRs come from a man aged 18 to 29 in good health. Some clones in this sample may be carry-over from other donors' samples.

The V call is TRBV28, the J call TRBJ2-7; the D is unclear. Trimming took off 6 bases at V and 2 bases at J, with 14 bases between the two ends. The CDR3 is 14 residues long. CDR1 MDHEN and CDR2 SYDVKM come from the germline V gene. Here the CDR3 DNA reads TGTGCCAGCAGCCTTCGGACGGAAACCTACGAGCAGTACTTC. The encoded protein is CASSLRTETYEQYF.

The chain is built from TRBV16 and TRBJ2-7, with D perhaps matching TRBD1 or TRBD2 (5 bases each). This CDR3 spans 13 amino acids. With 2 bases removed from V and 1 base from J, the gap between germline ends came to 6 bases. CDR1 and CDR2 from the germline V gene are KGHSY and FQNENV. The CDR3 loop is CASSQEGSYEQYF. CDR3 nucleotides: TGTGCCAGCAGCCAAGAGGGGTCCTACGAGCAGTACTTC.

This sequence joins TRBV7-9 and TRBJ1-1; TRBD1 aligns across 8 bases. The CDR3 contains 15 residues. Germline trimming cut 7 bases from V and 0 bases from J; bases unmatched to any gene: 7. CDR1 and CDR2 (germline): SEHNR, FQNEAQ (reference sequence). The CDR3 DNA is TGTGCCAGCAAGGGACAGGACGTCATGAACACTGAAGCTTTCTTT. Encoded protein: CASKGQDVMNTEAFF.

This chain connects TRBV5-6 to TRBJ2-1; the D is unclear. CDR1 and CDR2 from the germline V gene are SGHDT and YYEEEE. V was clipped by 2 bases and J by 8 bases, with 11 bases between them. This CDR3 comprises 13 residues. The DNA for the CDR3 is TGTGCCAGCAGCTTACTCCTCCACTATGAGCAGTTCTTC. It yields the protein CASSLLLHYEQFF.

On this clone itself: The identical CDR3 is also encoded by other nucleotide sequences in the sample. J is TRBJ2-2 and V is TRBV6-5; possibly TRBD1 or TRBD2 for D (5 bases each). Looked up from germline, CDR1 is MNHEY and CDR2 is SVGAGI. The CDR3 loop spans 13 amino acids. Trimming took 3 bases from V and 4 from J, leaving 6 bases between them. CDR3 nucleotides: TGTGCCAGCAGTTATGGGGGCACCGGGGAGCTGTTTTTT. Amino acids: CASSYGGTGELFF.

Comment on this clone: Other DNA variants within this sample encode the same CDR3. The CDR3 DNA reads as TGTGCCAGCAGCGTTGGTTATGGCTACACCTTC. Translation gives CASSVGYGYTF. The V and J genes are TRBV9 and TRBJ1-2; D call uncertain. CDR3 length: 11 amino acids. The germline V gene encodes CDR1 SGDLS and CDR2 YYNGEE. Trimming removed 2 bases at V and 5 bases at J, with 4 bases between.

This clone turned up a few times. The chain has TRBV30 and TRBJ1-1; no clear D. Between the trimmed V and J ends, which lost 2 bases and 0 bases, there was a span of 7 bases. Looked up from germline, CDR1 is GTSNPN and CDR2 is SVGIG (reference sequence). This CDR3 has 13 residues. This chain's CDR3 is CAWSLVLNTEAFF. As DNA, the CDR3 is TGTGCCTGGAGTTTGGTCTTGAACACTGAAGCTTTCTTT. The variable domain in full, with the rest retrieved from reference TRBV30 and TRBJ1-1, is SQTIHQWPATLVQPVGSPLSLECTVEGTSNPNLYWYRQAAGRGLQLLFYSVGIGQISSEVPQNLSASRPQDRQFILSSKKLLLSDSGFYLCAWSLVLNTEAFFGQGTRLTVV.

This rearrangement joins TRBV7-9 to TRBJ1-2; weak D call: TRBD1 (6 bases). The V end was cut by 5 bases, the J end by 7 bases, with 20 bases between. Germline V gene data show CDR1 as SEHNR and CDR2 as FQNEAQ (reference sequence). The CDR3 extends over 15 amino acids. In nucleotides, the CDR3 is TGTGCCAGCAGCCCTTCTGGGGGGACACCTAGTGGCTACACCTTC. This gives the protein CASSPSGGTPSGYTF. Combining the CDR3 with reference TRBV7-9 and TRBJ1-2 gives the whole variable domain DTGVSQNPRHKITKRGQNVTFRCDPISEHNRLYWYRQTLGQGPEFLTYFQNEAQLEKSRLLSDRFSAERPKGSFSTLEIQRTEQGDSAMYLCASSPSGGTPSGYTFGSGTRLTVV.

Details on this clone: Distinct nucleotide sequences in the sample also encode this CDR3. The chain is built from TRBV30 and TRBJ1-2, with D hard to call. Germline V CDR1 and CDR2: GTSNPN, SVGIG (reference sequence). The CDR3 length is 11 residues. The V end was cut by 5 bases, the J end by 2 bases, with 6 bases between. CDR3 residues: CAWGRNYGYTF. The DNA for the CDR3 is TGTGCCTGGGGGCGGAACTATGGCTACACCTTC.

As concerns this clone: Other DNA sequences within the sample encode an identical CDR3. The chain employs TRBV28 and TRBJ1-5; D is uncertain. The CDR3 covers 12 residues. V was clipped by 6 bases and J by 4 bases, with 7 bases between them. CDR1 is MDHEN, CDR2 SYDVKM, per germline. The CDR3, as DNA: TGTGCCAGCAGAACCGGAAATCAGCCCCAGCATTTT. Amino acid sequence: CASRTGNQPQHF.

The chain links TRBV7-2 to TRBJ2-3; no clear D gene. Trimming shortened V by 1 base and J by 0 bases, and 11 bases separated the two germline ends. CDR3 length: 16 residues. Germline CDR1 is SGHTA and CDR2 is FQGNSA. CDR3 region: CASSLVPRSSTDTQYF. The CDR3 DNA follows: TGTGCCAGCAGCTTAGTCCCCAGGAGTAGCACAGATACGCAGTATTTT.